This T cell receptor beta chain was identified during a study of CD8+CD57+ T cells in acquired aplastic anemia. Patients picked for sequencing had shown CD8+CD57+ cell expansion detected by flow cytometry. Severe acquired aplastic anemia was present in every patient. The V end was cut by 6 bases, the J end by 3 bases, with 8 bases between. CDR1 is SQVTM, CDR2 ANQGSEA, per germline. CDR3 size: 11 residues. Comments on this clonotype: What it binds is unknown.

Study conclusions and caveats: Patients and controls shared twenty-nine CD8+ CDR3 sequences, highly expressed in patients.

The use of genomic DNA as template underpinned the TCR beta VDJ and CDR3 profiling. TCRdb re-analysed the reads in MiXCR, keeping a single row per CDR3 protein. Of under 200,000 distinct CDR3 sequences listed, roughly 48% are singletons. This chain uses TRBV29-1 with TRBJ1-2; perhaps TRBD1 as D (6 bases). The sequence derives from a human donor with aplastic anemia. Sequencing used sorted CD4+, CD8+, or CD8+CD57+ T cells (not recorded which) from PBMCs. Here the CDR3 reads CSVQGYYGYTF. Written as DNA, the CDR3 is TGCAGCGTCCAGGGGTACTATGGCTACACCTTC.